Each of the 23 T cell receptor beta chains below was sequenced from the same sample in a study of CD8 T cells in Susac syndrome. Random hexamers were used to reverse transcribe 0.5 to 1 ug of RNA. Using its own MiXCR run on the immunoSEQ multiplex PCR reads, TCRdb lists one record per CDR3 protein. The profile shows roughly 250,000 distinct CDR3 sequences, less than 96% of them singletons. The specimen was CD4+ T cells from PBMCs. The receptor set was obtained from a human donor with Susac syndrome.

As regards this clonotype: It is unclear where the CDR3 begins or ends on the DNA, so no DNA is shown, and the CDR3 is as TCRdb lists it. The V call is TRBV7-5, the J call TRBJ2-4; the table calls TRBD2, which could not be checked here. TRBV7-5 is shown as a pseudogene. The CDR3 is 24 amino acids in total, end residues counted. This CDR3 is CISVPEAPDRLAGLPRGAKNIQYF.

V usage is TRBV7-2 and J usage is TRBJ2-3, with 7 bases fitting TRBD2. The ends lost 3 bases at V and 3 bases at J; junction bases unmatched: 27. The CDR3 spans 22 residues. Germline V CDR1 and CDR2: SGHTA, FQGNSA. DNA for the CDR3: TGTGCCAGCAGCTTGGGGCTAGCGGTAATATTGAACCCTAGCACAGGTACAGATACGCAGTATTTT. The encoded protein is CASSLGLAVILNPSTGTDTQYF.

V and J are TRBV18 and TRBJ1-1; D may be TRBD1 (6 bases). The V gene's germline CDR1 is KGHSH and CDR2 LQKENI. The CDR3 has 17 residues. Trimming pared 4 bases from V and 1 base from J, leaving 19 bases between. The CDR3 here is CASSLLQGSPTNTEAFF. DNA of the CDR3: TGTGCCAGCTCACTTCTGCAGGGGTCCCCTACGAACACTGAAGCTTTCTTT. The full variable domain, in which reference TRBV18 and TRBJ1-1 provide the parts outside the CDR3, is NAGVMQNPRHLVRRRGQEARLRCSPMKGHSHVYWYRQLPEEGLKFMVYLQKENIIDESGMPKERFSAEFPKEGPSILRIQQVVRGDSAAYFCASSLLQGSPTNTEAFFGQGTRLTVV.

This chain uses TRBV6-4 with TRBJ2-6; TRBD2 is a possible D gene (6 bases). With 0 bases removed from V and 0 bases from J, the gap between germline ends came to 21 bases. Germline V gene lookup returns CDR1 MRHNA and CDR2 SNTAGT. The CDR3 is 21 residues long. The CDR3 spells CASSDSPRGGVATSGANVLTF. In nucleotides, the CDR3 is TGTGCCAGCAGTGACTCCCCGAGAGGAGGGGTCGCCACCTCTGGGGCCAACGTCCTGACTTTC.

The chain is built from TRBV5-1 and TRBJ2-6; D uncertain. CDR1 SGHRS and CDR2 YFSETQ come from the germline V gene. Deletions cut 0 bases from V and 0 bases from J, with 7 bases between. The CDR3 is 16 residues long. The CDR3 loop is CASSLGFSSGANVLTF. CDR3 in DNA: TGCGCCAGCAGCTTGGGCTTCTCCTCTGGGGCCAACGTCCTGACTTTC.

The CDR3, as DNA: TGCGCCAGCAGCTCCGATACAGGGGCCGAAGGGACCCAGTACTTC. Encoded protein: CASSSDTGAEGTQYF. The V gene is TRBV5-1, the J gene TRBJ2-5, with 7 bases that match TRBD1. V lost 3 bases, J lost 7 bases, and 12 bases stayed unmatched. CDR1 and CDR2 (germline): SGHRS, YFSETQ. This CDR3 is 15 amino acids long.

The chain recombines TRBV20-1 with TRBJ1-2, with a tentative D call TRBD1 (6 bases). Trimming pared 5 bases from V and 8 bases from J, leaving 15 bases between. Germline V gene sequence: CDR1 DFQATT, CDR2 SNEGSKA (reference sequence). CDR3 size: 12 residues. CDR3 region: CSARSGGWGYTF. CDR3 nucleotides: TGCAGTGCTCGTTCGGGGGGCTGGGGCTACACCTTC.

V is TRBV5-1 and J is TRBJ1-1; no reliable D call. The germline V gene has CDR1 SGHRS and CDR2 YFSETQ. This CDR3 is 12 amino acids long. The V gene lost 5 bases and the J gene lost 3 bases, with 8 bases spanning the gap. Here the CDR3 DNA reads TGCGCCAGCAGTCCGGGCGACACTGAAGCTTTCTTT. Translation: CASSPGDTEAFF.

V is TRBV29-1 and J is TRBJ1-2; 8 nucleotides align to TRBD1. The CDR3 runs to 14 residues. V was pared by 6 bases and J by 7 bases, with 13 bases of the junction left unmatched. Germline CDR1 reads SQVTM; CDR2 reads ANQGSEA. The CDR3 DNA is TGCAGCGTCTCACTTGGACAGGGTGGATTTGGCTACACCTTC. It specifies CSVSLGQGGFGYTF.

This clonotype was observed once. The J gene is TRBJ2-7, the V gene TRBV19; D is possibly TRBD1 or TRBD2 (7 bases each). Trimming pared 3 bases from V and 2 bases from J, leaving 14 bases between. This CDR3 contains 15 residues. Germline assignment: CDR1 LNHDA and CDR2 SQIVND (reference sequence). The CDR3 nucleotides read TGTGCCAGTAGTATCAAGCGGGACAGTCCCTACGAGCAGTACTTC. Encoded protein: CASSIKRDSPYEQYF.

V usage is TRBV11-1 and J usage is TRBJ2-6; D not resolved. CDR3 size: 15 residues. V lost 1 base to trimming and J lost 0 bases, with 4 bases between them. Germline-derived CDR1 and CDR2 are SGHAT and FQDESV (reference sequence). Written as DNA, the CDR3 is TGTGCCAGCAGCTTAGTCTACTCTGGGGCCAACGTCCTGACTTTC. Translation: CASSLVYSGANVLTF.

The rearrangement uses TRBV20-1 and TRBJ2-1; D is unclear. This CDR3 has 14 residues. V was cut by 7 bases and J by 0 bases, with 13 bases left in between. In germline, CDR1 is DFQATT, CDR2 SNEGSKA (reference sequence). Here the CDR3 DNA reads TGCAGTGGAGAGGCTAGTAACTCCTACAATGAGCAGTTCTTC. It specifies CSGEASNSYNEQFF.

This chain joins TRBV29-1 and TRBJ2-7, with 7 bases fitting TRBD1. V trimming: 4 bases; J trimming: 3 bases; junction bases outside the gene matches: 3. The CDR3 covers 12 residues. Germline V gene sequence: CDR1 SQVTM, CDR2 ANQGSEA. CDR3 sequence reads: CSVVQGSYEQYF. The CDR3 DNA follows: TGCAGCGTTGTACAGGGGAGCTACGAGCAGTACTTC.

The genes are TRBV9 and TRBJ1-2; no definite D call. Between the trimmed V and J ends, which lost 0 bases and 8 bases, there was a span of 11 bases. CDR1 is SGDLS and CDR2 is YYNGEE in the germline V gene. This CDR3 spans 13 amino acids. CDR3 residues: CASSVANVGGYTF. CDR3 coding DNA: TGTGCCAGCAGCGTAGCGAACGTGGGGGGCTACACCTTC.

This chain connects TRBV29-1 to TRBJ2-1, with 7 bases matching TRBD1. The germline V gene encodes CDR1 SQVTM and CDR2 ANQGSEA. V was clipped by 6 bases and J by 9 bases; unmatched bases: 11. The CDR3 runs 13 residues. For the CDR3, the DNA is TGCAGCGTGGCAGATGGGACAGTGGGTGAGCAGTTCTTC. Translating it yields CSVADGTVGEQFF.

The V call is TRBV7-9, the J call TRBJ2-7; D not certain. Germline V lookup: CDR1 SEHNR, CDR2 FQNEAQ (reference sequence). Trimming pared 5 bases from V and 7 bases from J, leaving 9 bases between. The CDR3 spans 11 residues. For the CDR3, the DNA is TGTGCCAGCAGCGTTACTCGTGAGCAGTACTTC. As protein: CASSVTREQYF. Full variable domain (outside the CDR3, taken from reference TRBV7-9 and TRBJ2-7): DTGVSQNPRHKITKRGQNVTFRCDPISEHNRLYWYRQTLGQGPEFLTYFQNEAQLEKSRLLSDRFSAERPKGSFSTLEIQRTEQGDSAMYLCASSVTREQYFGPGTRLTVT.

The CDR3: CSAEGPWGRSSYEQYF. The CDR3 DNA is TGCAGTGCAGAGGGTCCCTGGGGCCGAAGCTCCTACGAGCAGTACTTC. The chain uses TRBV20-1 and TRBJ2-7; D is perhaps TRBD1 or TRBD2 (5 bases each). V shed 6 bases and J shed 0 bases, with 21 bases lying between them. This CDR3 region has 16 residues. Germline V gene lookup returns CDR1 DFQATT and CDR2 SNEGSKA (reference sequence).

The chain combines TRBV11-2 with TRBJ1-2; D remains ambiguous. The V end was cut by 4 bases, the J end by 4 bases, with 16 bases between. CDR3 length: 15 residues. Germline-derived CDR1 and CDR2 are SGHAT and FQNNGV. CDR3 region: CASSSWQPDIYGYTF. Here the CDR3 DNA reads TGTGCCAGCAGCTCATGGCAACCAGACATCTATGGCTACACCTTC.

The J gene is TRBJ1-1, the V gene TRBV11-2; unclear D gene. This CDR3 contains 13 residues. The V end was cut by 4 bases, the J end by 0 bases, with 6 bases between. Germline-derived CDR1 and CDR2 are SGHAT and FQNNGV. The CDR3 loop reads CASSSNMNTEAFF. The CDR3 nucleotides are TGTGCCAGCAGCTCCAACATGAACACTGAAGCTTTCTTT.

The chain combines TRBV7-8 with TRBJ2-5; no clear D. Trimming took 1 base from V and 1 from J, leaving 10 bases between them. The CDR3 sequence is 15 residues long. The germline V gene has CDR1 SGHVS and CDR2 FQNEAQ. The CDR3 here is CASSLEGSIQETQYF. Written as DNA, the CDR3 is TGTGCCAGCAGCTTAGAAGGCAGTATCCAAGAGACCCAGTACTTC.

V is TRBV12-3 or TRBV12-4 and J is TRBJ1-5; D possibly corresponds to TRBD1 (6 bases). The ends were cut back, 6 bases at V and 11 bases at J, with 20 bases in the middle. The CDR3 contains 14 residues. This CDR3 is CASSPGTWGLAQHF. CDR3 coding DNA: TGTGCCAGCAGCCCCGGGACATGGGGTCTGGCCCAGCATTTT.

This chain joins TRBV15 and TRBJ1-2; D remains ambiguous. The V and J ends lost 0 bases and 0 bases respectively, with 5 bases between them. Germline lookup yields CDR1 LNHNV and CDR2 YYDKDF (reference sequence). This CDR3 has 14 residues. The CDR3 DNA sequence: TGTGCCACCAGCAGAGATGTAGCTAACTATGGCTACACCTTC. It specifies CATSRDVANYGYTF.

This chain connects TRBV20-1 to TRBJ2-1, with 12 positions matching TRBD2. V dropped 3 bases and J dropped 0; count of bases not matched to a gene: 6. Germline V CDR1 and CDR2: DFQATT, SNEGSKA (reference sequence). The CDR3 has 17 residues. CDR3 sequence reads: CSASSLTSGSSYNEQFF. Written as DNA, the CDR3 is TGCAGTGCTAGCTCCTTGACTAGCGGGAGCTCCTACAATGAGCAGTTCTTC.